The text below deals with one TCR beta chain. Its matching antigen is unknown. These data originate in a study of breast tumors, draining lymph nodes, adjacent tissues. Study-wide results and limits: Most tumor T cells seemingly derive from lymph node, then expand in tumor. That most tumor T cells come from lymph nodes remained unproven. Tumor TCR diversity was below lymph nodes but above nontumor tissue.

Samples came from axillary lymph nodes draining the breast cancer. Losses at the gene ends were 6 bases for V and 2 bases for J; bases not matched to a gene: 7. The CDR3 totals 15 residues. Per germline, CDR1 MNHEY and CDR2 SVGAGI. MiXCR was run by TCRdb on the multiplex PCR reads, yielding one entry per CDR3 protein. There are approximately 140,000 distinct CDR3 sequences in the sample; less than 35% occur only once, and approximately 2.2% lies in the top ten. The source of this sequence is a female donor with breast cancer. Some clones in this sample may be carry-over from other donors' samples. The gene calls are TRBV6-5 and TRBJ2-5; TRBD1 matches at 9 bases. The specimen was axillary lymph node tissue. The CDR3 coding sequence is TGTGCCAGCAGCCGCGGGACAGGGATACAAGAGACCCAGTACTTC. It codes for CASSRGTGIQETQYF.